This T cell receptor (beta chain) comes out of a study of CD8+CD57+ T cells in acquired aplastic anemia (dated by TCRdb to the late 2010s). At the level of the whole study: Extracted DNA from sorted CD4+ and CD8+ cells averaged around 3.4 ug, ranging from roughly 0.17 to 27.4 ug. CD8+CD57+ expansion was defined as frequency above the mean frequency observed in healthy subjects. Results and caveats for the whole study, not just this receptor: About 30 CD8+ CDR3 sequences were found in both patients and controls but appeared to be highly expressed in patients and within the immunodominant clones of the patients. Between patients and healthy controls, no significant difference in CD8+ Simpson's diversity was found (P=0.060).

Details on this clonotype: Its antigen is currently not known. Base qualities are not provided; no much larger clone lies one nucleotide away.

TCR beta VDJ combination and CDR3 sequence profiling used genomic DNA as the template. An Illumina HiSeq 2000 was the platform used for TCR repertoire sequencing. The authors processed their data as follows. Repertoire assessment relied on Simpson's diversity index, CDR3 size and DJ length profiles, and TRBV/TRBJ rearrangement plots. The most abundant DNA sequence in the deep sequencing data was taken as the immunodominant clone. CDR3 amino acid sequences were checked for sharing across subjects and were also compared against the VDJdb database and published repertoires. TCRdb's own reprocessing of the public reads used fastp at Q25 and MiXCR and kept productive beta chains. Rows are unified per CDR3 protein, each entry keeping the most common DNA and genes. TCRdb, rather than the study authors, made the V and J calls. The sample records more than 150,000 distinct CDR3 sequences, roughly 50% of which are singletons. The ten largest account for around 1.8% of the sample.

Expansion of CD8+CD57+ cells had been shown by flow cytometry in the patients chosen for sequencing. Every patient had a diagnosis of severe acquired aplastic anemia based on International Study of Aplastic Anemia and Agranulocytosis and Camitta criteria. Patients had received no therapy at the time of blood sampling. TCR repertoires of sorted CD4+ and CD8+ blood T cells from severe aplastic anemia patients and healthy subjects were deep-sequenced in the study. In the USA, patient enrollment took place under clinicaltrials.gov protocols 00001620, 01623167, 00001397, 00071045, 00081523 and 00961064. Ficoll-Paque density gradient centrifugation was used to isolate peripheral blood mononuclear cells. Before DNA extraction, CD4+ and CD8+ T cells were sorted by FACS or by magnetic beads. CDR3 length: 10 amino acids, cysteine to phenylalanine. Just CDR3 DNA is preserved here, 30 bases in frame from base 1. The germline V gene (reference sequence) provides CDR1 DFQATT and CDR2 SNEGSKA. V drops 3 bases and J drops 6 bases, leaving 5 bases in between.

The sequence links TRBV20-1 to TRBJ1-2; the D gene remains uncertain. The sequenced sample was sorted CD4+, CD8+, or CD8+CD57+ T cells (not recorded which) from PBMCs. This TCR was recovered from a human donor with aplastic anemia. The nucleotide sequence is TGCAGTGCTAGGGATAATGGCTACACCTTC. It translates as CSARDNGYTF.